This is a list of T cell receptor beta chains from one sample in a study of molecular identifiers for immune sequencing clone quantification. TCRdb passed the PCR reads through MiXCR, listing each CDR3 protein once. Of some 100,000 distinct CDR3 sequences in the sample, under 20% are singletons; the top ten hold 0.85%. Sample: naive CD8+ T cells from blood, with Jurkat cell RNA spiked in. These receptors all stem from a human donor in good health. Some libraries in this study had Jurkat cell RNA spiked in. The CDR3 runs from the conserved cysteine through the conserved F or W.

j_call v_call cdr3_aa
TRBJ1-1 TRBV6-1 CASTPTGMNTEAFF
TRBJ2-2 TRBV20-1 CSARSLNTGELFF
TRBJ1-2 TRBV4-3 CASSPRRDLYGYTF
TRBJ2-7 TRBV20-1 CSARTTDYEQYF
TRBJ2-3 TRBV12-3/TRBV12-4 CASTLARLAGYTDTQYF
TRBJ2-1 TRBV4-3 CASSLTGTSSYNEQFF
TRBJ2-6 TRBV4-3 CASSHLTGGTGANVLTF
TRBJ2-7 TRBV25-1 CASSELMSQGSSYEQYF
TRBJ2-3 TRBV7-9 CASSLVRSTDTQYF
TRBJ1-1 TRBV29-1 CSVMEIEAHF
TRBJ2-2 TRBV9 CASSEGGATGELFF
TRBJ2-1 TRBV27 CASSSASNYNEQFF
TRBJ2-1 TRBV2 CASSDGRDRGAYNEQFF
TRBJ2-3 TRBV12-3/TRBV12-4 CASSLVEGLMLRGSTDTQYF
TRBJ2-3 TRBV4-3 CASSQEARGGASTQYF
TRBJ2-7 TRBV21-1 CASSKGPEGNDEQYF
TRBJ2-1 TRBV7-9 CASSLAGIRWDGEQFF
TRBJ2-2 TRBV4-3 CASSQSSSGRAAGELFF
TRBJ2-1 TRBV7-9 CASSVGTVGPYNEQFF
TRBJ1-6 TRBV12-3/TRBV12-4 CASSLGFGSSPLHF
TRBJ2-5 TRBV6-2/TRBV6-3 CASSIRRDSQETQYF
TRBJ2-7 TRBV19 CASSGRGLVEQYF
TRBJ2-3 TRBV5-4 CASSWGVGGGNTQYF
TRBJ2-3 TRBV7-6 CASSSSGFASTDTQYF
TRBJ2-3 TRBV3-1 CASSQAGSDTQYF
TRBJ2-7 TRBV5-4 CASSSSRLAAGEQYF
TRBJ1-6 TRBV2 CASKGNSPLHF
TRBJ2-3 TRBV3-1 CASSQPLRSTDTQYF
TRBJ2-1 TRBV6-5 CASLGQDSQEQFF
TRBJ1-5 TRBV19 CASSNPNRGFWKPQHF
TRBJ1-1 TRBV19 CASSIIWGTATEAFF
TRBJ2-7 TRBV27 CASSLGAGAHEQYF
TRBJ1-6 TRBV5-1 CASSLESVARSPLHF
TRBJ2-1 TRBV15 CATSSRDSSYNEQFF
TRBJ2-3 TRBV20-1 CSARDRSGTGGRDTQYF
TRBJ2-1 TRBV7-7 CASSPRDSSYNEQFF
TRBJ2-6 TRBV6-1 CASSVTTGGANVLTF